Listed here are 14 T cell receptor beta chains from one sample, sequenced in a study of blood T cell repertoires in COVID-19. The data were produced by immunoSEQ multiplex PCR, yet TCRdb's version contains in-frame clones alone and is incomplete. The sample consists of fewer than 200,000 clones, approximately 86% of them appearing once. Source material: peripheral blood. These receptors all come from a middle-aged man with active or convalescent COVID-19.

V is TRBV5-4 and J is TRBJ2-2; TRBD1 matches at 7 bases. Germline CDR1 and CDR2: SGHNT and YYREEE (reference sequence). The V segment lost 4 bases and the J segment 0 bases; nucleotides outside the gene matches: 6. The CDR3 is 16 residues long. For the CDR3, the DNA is TGTGCCAGCAGCGCCGACAGGGCCACGAACACCGGGGAGCTGTTTTTT. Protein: CASSADRATNTGELFF.

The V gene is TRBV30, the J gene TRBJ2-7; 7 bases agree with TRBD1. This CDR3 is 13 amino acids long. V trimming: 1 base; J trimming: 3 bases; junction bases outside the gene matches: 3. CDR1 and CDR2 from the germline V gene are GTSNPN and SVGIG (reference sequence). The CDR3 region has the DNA TGTGCCTGGAGTGGGGGACAGCGCTACGAGCAGTACTTC. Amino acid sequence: CAWSGGQRYEQYF.

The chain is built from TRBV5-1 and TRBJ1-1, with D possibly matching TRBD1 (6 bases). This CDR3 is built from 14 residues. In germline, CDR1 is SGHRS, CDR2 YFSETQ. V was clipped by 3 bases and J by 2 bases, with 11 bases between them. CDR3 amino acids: CASSSGTPNTEAFF. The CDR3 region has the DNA TGCGCCAGCAGCTCGGGGACACCAAACACTGAAGCTTTCTTT.

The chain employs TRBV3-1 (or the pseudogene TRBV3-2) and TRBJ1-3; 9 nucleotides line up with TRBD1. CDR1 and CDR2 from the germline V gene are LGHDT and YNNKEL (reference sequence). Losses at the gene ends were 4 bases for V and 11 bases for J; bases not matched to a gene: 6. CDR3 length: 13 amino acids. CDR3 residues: CASSPQRQGAIYF. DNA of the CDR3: TGTGCCAGCAGCCCACAGAGACAGGGGGCCATATATTTT.

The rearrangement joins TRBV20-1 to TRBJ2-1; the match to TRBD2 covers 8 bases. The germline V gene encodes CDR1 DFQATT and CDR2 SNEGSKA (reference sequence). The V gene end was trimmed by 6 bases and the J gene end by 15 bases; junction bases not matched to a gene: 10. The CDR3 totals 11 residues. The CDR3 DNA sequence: TGCAGTGCCTTAGCGGGGAAGAGTGGGTTCTTC. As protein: CSALAGKSGFF.

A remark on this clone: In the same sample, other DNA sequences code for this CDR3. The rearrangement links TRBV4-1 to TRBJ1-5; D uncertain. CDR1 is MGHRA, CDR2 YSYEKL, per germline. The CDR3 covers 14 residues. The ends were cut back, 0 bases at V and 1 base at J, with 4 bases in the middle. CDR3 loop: CASSQDPSNQPQHF. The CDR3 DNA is TGCGCCAGCAGCCAAGACCCGAGCAATCAGCCCCAGCATTTT.

In DNA, the CDR3 is TGTGCCAGCGGGGGGGAATCCTACGAGCAGTACTTC. This encodes CASGGESYEQYF. The chain links TRBV12-3 or TRBV12-4 to TRBJ2-7; 7 bases map to TRBD2. The CDR3 spans 12 residues. V dropped 8 bases and J dropped 1; count of bases not matched to a gene: 2.

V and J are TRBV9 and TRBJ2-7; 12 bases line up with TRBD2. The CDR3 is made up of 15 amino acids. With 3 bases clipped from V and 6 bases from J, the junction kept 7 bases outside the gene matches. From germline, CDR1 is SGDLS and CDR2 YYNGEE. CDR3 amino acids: CASSGLAGDRAEQYF. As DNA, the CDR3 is TGTGCCAGCAGCGGACTAGCGGGGGACCGTGCCGAGCAGTACTTC.

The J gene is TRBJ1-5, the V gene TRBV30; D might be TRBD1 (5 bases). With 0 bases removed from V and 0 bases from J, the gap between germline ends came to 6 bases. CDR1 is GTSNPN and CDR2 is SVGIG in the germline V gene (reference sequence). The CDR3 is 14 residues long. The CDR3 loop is CAWSVGPSNQPQHF. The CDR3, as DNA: TGTGCCTGGAGTGTGGGGCCTAGCAATCAGCCCCAGCATTTT. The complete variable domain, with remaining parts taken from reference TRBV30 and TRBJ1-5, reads SQTIHQWPATLVQPVGSPLSLECTVEGTSNPNLYWYRQAAGRGLQLLFYSVGIGQISSEVPQNLSASRPQDRQFILSSKKLLLSDSGFYLCAWSVGPSNQPQHFGDGTRLSIL.

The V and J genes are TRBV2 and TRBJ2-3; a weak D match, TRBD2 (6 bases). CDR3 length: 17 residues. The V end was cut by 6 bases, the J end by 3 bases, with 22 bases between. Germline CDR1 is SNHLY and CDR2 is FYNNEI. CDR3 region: CASRRTGGETVTDTQYF. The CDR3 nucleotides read TGTGCCAGCAGGCGGACTGGCGGGGAGACCGTGACAGATACGCAGTATTTT.

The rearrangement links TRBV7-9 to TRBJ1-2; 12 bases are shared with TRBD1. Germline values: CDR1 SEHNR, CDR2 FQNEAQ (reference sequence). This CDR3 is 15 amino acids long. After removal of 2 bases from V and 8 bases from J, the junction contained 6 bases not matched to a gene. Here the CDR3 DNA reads TGTGCCAGCAGCTTACAAGGGGACAGGGGGCGAGGCTACACCTTC. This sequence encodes CASSLQGDRGRGYTF.

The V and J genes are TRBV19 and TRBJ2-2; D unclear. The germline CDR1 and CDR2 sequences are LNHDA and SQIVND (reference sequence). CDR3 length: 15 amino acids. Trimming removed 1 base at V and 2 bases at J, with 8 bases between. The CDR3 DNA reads TGTGCCAGTAGTATAGGGCACCACAACACCGGGGAGCTGTTTTTT. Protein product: CASSIGHHNTGELFF.

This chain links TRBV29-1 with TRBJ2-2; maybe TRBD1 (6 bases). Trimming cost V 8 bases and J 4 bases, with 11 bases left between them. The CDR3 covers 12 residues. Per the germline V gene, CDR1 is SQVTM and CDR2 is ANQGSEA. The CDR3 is CSLLRGTGELFF. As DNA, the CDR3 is TGCAGCCTCCTCAGGGGCACCGGGGAGCTGTTTTTT.

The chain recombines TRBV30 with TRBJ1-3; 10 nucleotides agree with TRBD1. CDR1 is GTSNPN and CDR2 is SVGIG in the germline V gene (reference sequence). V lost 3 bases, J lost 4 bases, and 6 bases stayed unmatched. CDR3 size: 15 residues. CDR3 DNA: TGTGCCTGGAGATGGGGACAGGGGCTAGGAAACACCATATATTTT. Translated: CAWRWGQGLGNTIYF.